These 5 T cell receptor beta chains originate from one sample sequenced in a study of blood T cell repertoires in COVID-19 (dated by TCRdb to 2020 to 2021). Receptor libraries were prepared by the immunoSEQ multiplex PCR assay. Imported from immuneACCESS, the table was reduced by TCRdb to in-frame sequences with V and J called. These copies leave out some clones; in studies compared against another copy, an unresolved V gene accounts for under half, and the cause of the remainder is not known. The sample table shows approximately 120,000 clones, and 69% are seen once. Together, the top ten hold about 2.2% of the sample. The material sequenced was peripheral blood. Receptors originate from a woman in her sixties or seventies with acute or convalescent COVID-19.

CDR3 DNA: TGTGCCAGCAGATACGGACAGAATAATCAGCCCCAGCATTTT. It specifies CASRYGQNNQPQHF. The chain employs TRBV2 and TRBJ1-5; D is perhaps TRBD1 (6 bases). CDR1 SNHLY and CDR2 FYNNEI come from the germline V gene. The CDR3 loop spans 14 amino acids. V was trimmed by 6 bases and J by 4 bases, leaving 13 bases between them.

The chain has TRBV6-5 and TRBJ2-3; D call uncertain. The CDR3 covers 14 residues. CDR1 MNHEY and CDR2 SVGAGI come from the germline V gene. With 0 bases removed from V and 7 bases from J, the gap between germline ends came to 11 bases. Here the CDR3 DNA reads TGTGCCAGCAGTTACTCGATAGGAGCGAATACGCAGTATTTT. Protein sequence: CASSYSIGANTQYF.

V usage is TRBV30 and J usage is TRBJ1-4, with a possible D match to TRBD1 (6 bases). The CDR3 covers 13 residues. Germline CDR1 GTSNPN, CDR2 SVGIG (reference sequence). The CDR3 reads CAVQGWTNEKLFF. The CDR3 region has the DNA TGTGCAGTACAGGGTTGGACTAATGAAAAACTGTTTTTT. The variable domain in full, with the rest retrieved from reference TRBV30 and TRBJ1-4, is SQTIHQWPATLVQPVGSPLSLECTVEGTSNPNLYWYRQAAGRGLQLLFYSVGIGQISSEVPQNLSASRPQDRQFILSSKKLLLSDSGFYLCAVQGWTNEKLFFGSGTQLSVL.

This CDR3 is CASSYYGAGNTIYF. DNA of the CDR3: TGTGCCAGCAGTTATTACGGGGCTGGAAACACCATATATTTT. This chain joins TRBV6-2 or TRBV6-3 and TRBJ1-3; D unclear. The CDR3 consists of 14 residues. Germline loops: CDR1 MNHEY, CDR2 SVGEGT. Trimming pared 3 bases from V and 2 bases from J, leaving 8 bases between.

The genes are TRBV10-1 and TRBJ1-5; D is unclear. The CDR3 has 13 residues. CDR1 and CDR2 from the germline V gene are WNHNN and SYGVQD (reference sequence). The V gene lost 6 bases and the J gene lost 6 bases, with 12 bases spanning the gap. The chain's CDR3 is CASSANRGQPQHF. CDR3 bases: TGCGCCAGCAGCGCTAACCGGGGTCAGCCCCAGCATTTT.